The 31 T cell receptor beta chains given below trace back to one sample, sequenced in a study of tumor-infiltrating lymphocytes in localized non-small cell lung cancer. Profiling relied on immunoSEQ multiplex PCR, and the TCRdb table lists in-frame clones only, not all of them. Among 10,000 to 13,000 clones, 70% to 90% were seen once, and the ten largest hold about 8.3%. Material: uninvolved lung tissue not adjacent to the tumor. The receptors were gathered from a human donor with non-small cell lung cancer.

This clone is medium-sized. As DNA, the CDR3 is TGTGCCAGCAGCCTAACCCTACAGGGATATTATGGCTACACCTTC. Translation: CASSLTLQGYYGYTF. This chain connects TRBV6-1 to TRBJ1-2; perhaps TRBD1 as D (6 bases). Germline loops: CDR1 MNHNS, CDR2 SASEGT. With 6 bases removed from V and 5 bases from J, the gap between germline ends came to 19 bases. The CDR3 runs 15 residues.

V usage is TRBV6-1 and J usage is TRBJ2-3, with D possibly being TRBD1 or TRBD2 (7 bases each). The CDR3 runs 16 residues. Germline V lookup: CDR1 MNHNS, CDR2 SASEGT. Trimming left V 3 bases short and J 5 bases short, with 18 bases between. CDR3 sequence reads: CASSDWGRGRGDTQYF. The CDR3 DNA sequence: TGTGCCAGCAGTGACTGGGGGAGGGGGCGGGGAGATACGCAGTATTTT.

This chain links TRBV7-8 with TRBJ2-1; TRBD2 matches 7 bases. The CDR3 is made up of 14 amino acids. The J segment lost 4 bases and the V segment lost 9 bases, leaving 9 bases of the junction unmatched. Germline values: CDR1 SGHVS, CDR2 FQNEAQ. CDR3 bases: TGTGCCAGTTGGGAGGGTAGCGGGTACAATGAGCAGTTCTTC. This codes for CASWEGSGYNEQFF.

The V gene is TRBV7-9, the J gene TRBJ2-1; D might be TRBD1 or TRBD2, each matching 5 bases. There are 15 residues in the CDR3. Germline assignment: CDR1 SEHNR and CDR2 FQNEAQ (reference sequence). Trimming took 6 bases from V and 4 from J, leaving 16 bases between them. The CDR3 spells CASRQTGTAYNEQFF. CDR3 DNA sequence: TGTGCCAGCAGACAGACCGGGACCGCTTACAATGAGCAGTTCTTC.

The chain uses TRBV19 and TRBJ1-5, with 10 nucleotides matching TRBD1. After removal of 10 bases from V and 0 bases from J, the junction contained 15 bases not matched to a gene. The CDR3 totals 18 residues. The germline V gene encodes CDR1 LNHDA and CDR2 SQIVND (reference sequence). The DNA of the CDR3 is TGTGCCACCCGAAACGACAGGGGGCCGGGGTATAGCAATCAGCCCCAGCATTTT. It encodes CATRNDRGPGYSNQPQHF.

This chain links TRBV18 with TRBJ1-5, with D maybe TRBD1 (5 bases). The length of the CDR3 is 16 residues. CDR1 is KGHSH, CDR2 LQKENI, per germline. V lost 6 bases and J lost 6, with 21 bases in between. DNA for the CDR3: TGTGCCAGCTCGCCAATAAACAGGCGCGTCGGTCAGCCCCAGCATTTT. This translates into CASSPINRRVGQPQHF.

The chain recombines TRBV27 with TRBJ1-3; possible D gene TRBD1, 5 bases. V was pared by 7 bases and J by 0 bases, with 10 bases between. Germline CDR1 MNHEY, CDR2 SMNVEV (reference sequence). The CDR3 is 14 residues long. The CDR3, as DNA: TGTGCCAGCATTAGGACAAGCTCTGGAAACACCATATATTTT. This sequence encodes CASIRTSSGNTIYF.

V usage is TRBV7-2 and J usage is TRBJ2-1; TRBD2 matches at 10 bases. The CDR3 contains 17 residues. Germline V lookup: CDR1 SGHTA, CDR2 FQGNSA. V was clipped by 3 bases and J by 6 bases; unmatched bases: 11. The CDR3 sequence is CASSFNLAGDQFNEQFF. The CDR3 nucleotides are TGTGCCAGCAGCTTCAACCTAGCGGGGGACCAATTCAATGAGCAGTTCTTC.

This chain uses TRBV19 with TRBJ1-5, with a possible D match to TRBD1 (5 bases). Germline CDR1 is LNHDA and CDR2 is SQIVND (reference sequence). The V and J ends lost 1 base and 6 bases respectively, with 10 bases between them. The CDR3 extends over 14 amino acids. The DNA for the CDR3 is TGTGCCAGTAGTATAGGTCAGGGTGGTCAGCCCCAGCATTTT. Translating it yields CASSIGQGGQPQHF. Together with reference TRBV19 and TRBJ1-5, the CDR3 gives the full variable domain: DGGITQSPKYLFRKEGQNVTLSCEQNLNHDAMYWYRQDPGQGLRLIYYSQIVNDFQKGDIAEGYSVSREKKESFPLTVTSAQKNPTAFYLCASSIGQGGQPQHFGDGTRLSIL.

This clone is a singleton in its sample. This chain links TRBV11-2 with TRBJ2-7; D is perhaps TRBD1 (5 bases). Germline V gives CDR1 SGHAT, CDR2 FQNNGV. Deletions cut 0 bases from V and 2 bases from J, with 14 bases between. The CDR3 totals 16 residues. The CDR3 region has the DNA TGTGCCAGCAGCTTAGATGGGGCCATTTGGGCCTACGAGCAGTACTTC. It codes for CASSLDGAIWAYEQYF. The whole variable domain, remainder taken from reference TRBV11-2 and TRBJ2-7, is EAGVAQSPRYKIIEKRQSVAFWCNPISGHATLYWYQQILGQGPKLLIQFQNNGVVDDSQLPKDRFSAERLKGVDSTLKIQPAKLEDSAVYLCASSLDGAIWAYEQYFGPGTRLTVT.

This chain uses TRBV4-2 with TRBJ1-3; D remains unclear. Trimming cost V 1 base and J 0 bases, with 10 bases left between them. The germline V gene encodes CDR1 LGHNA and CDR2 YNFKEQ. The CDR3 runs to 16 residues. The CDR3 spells CASSQGLASSGNTIYF. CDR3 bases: TGTGCCAGCAGCCAAGGTTTGGCGAGCTCTGGAAACACCATATATTTT.

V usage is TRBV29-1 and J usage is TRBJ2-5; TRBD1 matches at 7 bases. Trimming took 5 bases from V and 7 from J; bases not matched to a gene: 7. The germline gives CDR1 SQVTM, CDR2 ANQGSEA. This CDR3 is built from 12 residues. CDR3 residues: CSVRDSSGTQYF. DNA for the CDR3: TGCAGCGTTCGGGACAGCAGCGGGACCCAGTACTTC.

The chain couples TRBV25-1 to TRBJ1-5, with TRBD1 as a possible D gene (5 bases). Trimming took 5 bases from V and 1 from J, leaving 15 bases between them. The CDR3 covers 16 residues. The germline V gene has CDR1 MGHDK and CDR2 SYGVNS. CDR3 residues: CASSYGGAGSNQPQHF. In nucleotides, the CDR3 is TGTGCCAGCAGTTATGGTGGGGCAGGAAGCAATCAGCCCCAGCATTTT.

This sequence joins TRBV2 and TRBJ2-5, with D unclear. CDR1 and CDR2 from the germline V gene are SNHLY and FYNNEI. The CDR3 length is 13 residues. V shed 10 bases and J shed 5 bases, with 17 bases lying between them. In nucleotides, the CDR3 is TGTGCCATCGGACGCACTCAAGGGGAGACCCAGTACTTC. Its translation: CAIGRTQGETQYF.

The CDR3 DNA follows: TGTGCCTGGAGTGTACGTATCGGAGGGGGCGGGGAACCCCTCCACTTT. Translating it yields CAWSVRIGGGGEPLHF. This chain joins TRBV30 and TRBJ1-6; 7 bases map to TRBD1. The CDR3 spans 16 residues. CDR1 and CDR2 from the germline V gene are GTSNPN and SVGIG (reference sequence). J gave up 12 bases and V 0 bases, and 14 bases lay outside the gene matches.

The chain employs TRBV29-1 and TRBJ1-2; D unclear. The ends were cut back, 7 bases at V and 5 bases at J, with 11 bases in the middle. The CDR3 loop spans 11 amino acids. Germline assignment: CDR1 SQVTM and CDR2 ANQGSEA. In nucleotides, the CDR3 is TGCAGCGCCGAAGAGGGATATGGCTACACCTTC. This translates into CSAEEGYGYTF. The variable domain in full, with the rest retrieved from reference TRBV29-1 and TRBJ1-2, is SAVISQKPSRDICQRGTSLTIQCQVDSQVTMMFWYRQQPGQSLTLIATANQGSEATYESGFVIDKFPISRPNLTFSTLTVSNMSPEDSSIYLCSAEEGYGYTFGSGTRLTVV.

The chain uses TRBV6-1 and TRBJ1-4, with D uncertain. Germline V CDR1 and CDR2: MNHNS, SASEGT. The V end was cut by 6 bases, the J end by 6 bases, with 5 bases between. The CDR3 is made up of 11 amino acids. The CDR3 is CASRRDEKLFF. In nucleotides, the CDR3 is TGTGCCAGCAGGAGGGATGAAAAACTGTTTTTT.

The CDR3 sequence: CASSARTVNTEAFF. The CDR3 nucleotides read TGCGCCAGCAGTGCCAGGACGGTGAACACTGAAGCTTTCTTT. V gene TRBV10-2 combines with J gene TRBJ1-1, with D hard to call. The CDR3 consists of 14 residues. Germline assignment: CDR1 WSHSY and CDR2 SAAADI. The V and J ends lost 4 bases and 0 bases respectively, with 9 bases between them.

CDR3 nucleotide sequence: TGCGCCAGCACAACCTTGGGGGGGATCAACTATGGCTACACCTTC. This translates into CASTTLGGINYGYTF. The gene calls are TRBV5-1 and TRBJ1-2; TRBD1 is a possible D gene (5 bases). This CDR3 comprises 15 residues. Germline V gene sequence: CDR1 SGHRS, CDR2 YFSETQ. V shed 6 bases and J shed 2 bases, with 17 bases lying between them. The full variable domain, completed using reference TRBV5-1 and TRBJ1-2, is KAGVTQTPRYLIKTRGQQVTLSCSPISGHRSVSWYQQTPGQGLQFLFEYFSETQRNKGNFPGRFSGRQFSNSRSEMNVSTLELGDSALYLCASTTLGGINYGYTFGSGTRLTVV.

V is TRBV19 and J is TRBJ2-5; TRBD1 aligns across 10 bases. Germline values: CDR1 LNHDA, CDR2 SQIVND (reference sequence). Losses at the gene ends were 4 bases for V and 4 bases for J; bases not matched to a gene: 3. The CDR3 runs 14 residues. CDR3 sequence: CASSTRTGGETQYF. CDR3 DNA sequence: TGTGCCAGTAGTACGAGGACAGGGGGAGAGACCCAGTACTTC.

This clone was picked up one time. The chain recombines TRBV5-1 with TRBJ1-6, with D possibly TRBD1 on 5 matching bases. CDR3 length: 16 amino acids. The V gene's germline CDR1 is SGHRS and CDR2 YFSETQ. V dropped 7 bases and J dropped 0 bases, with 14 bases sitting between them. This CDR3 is CASAAQGGSYNSPLHF. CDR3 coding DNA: TGCGCCAGCGCGGCCCAGGGTGGCTCCTATAATTCACCCCTCCACTTT. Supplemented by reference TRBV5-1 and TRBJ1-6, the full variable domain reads KAGVTQTPRYLIKTRGQQVTLSCSPISGHRSVSWYQQTPGQGLQFLFEYFSETQRNKGNFPGRFSGRQFSNSRSEMNVSTLELGDSALYLCASAAQGGSYNSPLHFGNGTRLTVT.

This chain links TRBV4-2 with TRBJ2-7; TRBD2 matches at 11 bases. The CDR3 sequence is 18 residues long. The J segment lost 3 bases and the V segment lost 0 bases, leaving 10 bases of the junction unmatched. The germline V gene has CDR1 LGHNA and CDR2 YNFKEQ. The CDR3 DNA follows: TGTGCCAGCAGCCAAGAGTGGCTAGCGGGGGGCCGGGGCTACGAGCAGTACTTC. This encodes CASSQEWLAGGRGYEQYF.

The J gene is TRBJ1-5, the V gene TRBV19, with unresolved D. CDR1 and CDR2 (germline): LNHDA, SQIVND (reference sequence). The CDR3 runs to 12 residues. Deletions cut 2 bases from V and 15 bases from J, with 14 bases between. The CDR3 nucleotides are TGTGCCAGTAGTATACGGGGAGGCAATTGGCATTTT. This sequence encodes CASSIRGGNWHF. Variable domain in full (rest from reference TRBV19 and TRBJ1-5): DGGITQSPKYLFRKEGQNVTLSCEQNLNHDAMYWYRQDPGQGLRLIYYSQIVNDFQKGDIAEGYSVSREKKESFPLTVTSAQKNPTAFYLCASSIRGGNWHFGDGTRLSIL.

As DNA, the CDR3 is TGTGCCAGCAGCCCAAACCCGGGACGGAATTCACCCCTCCACTTT. This codes for CASSPNPGRNSPLHF. The chain uses TRBV11-1 and TRBJ1-6, with D perhaps matching TRBD1 (5 bases). Trimming stripped 5 bases from V and 7 bases from J, with 15 bases between. CDR1 and CDR2 from the germline V gene are SGHAT and FQDESV (reference sequence). The CDR3 is 15 residues long.

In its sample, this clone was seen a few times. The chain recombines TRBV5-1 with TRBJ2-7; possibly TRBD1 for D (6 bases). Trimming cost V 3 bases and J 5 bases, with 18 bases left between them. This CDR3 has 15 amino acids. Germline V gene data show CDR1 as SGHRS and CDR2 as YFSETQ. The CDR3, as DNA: TGCGCCAGCAGCTGGGGGCGGACAGATATTGACGAGCAGTACTTC. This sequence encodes CASSWGRTDIDEQYF. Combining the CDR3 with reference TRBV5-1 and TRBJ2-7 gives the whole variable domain KAGVTQTPRYLIKTRGQQVTLSCSPISGHRSVSWYQQTPGQGLQFLFEYFSETQRNKGNFPGRFSGRQFSNSRSEMNVSTLELGDSALYLCASSWGRTDIDEQYFGPGTRLTVT.

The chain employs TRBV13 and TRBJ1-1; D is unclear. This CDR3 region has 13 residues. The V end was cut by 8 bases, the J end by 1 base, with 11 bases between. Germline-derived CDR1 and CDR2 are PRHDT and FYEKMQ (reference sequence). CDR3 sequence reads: CASGSEENTEAFF. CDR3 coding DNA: TGTGCCAGCGGGTCTGAGGAGAACACTGAAGCTTTCTTT.

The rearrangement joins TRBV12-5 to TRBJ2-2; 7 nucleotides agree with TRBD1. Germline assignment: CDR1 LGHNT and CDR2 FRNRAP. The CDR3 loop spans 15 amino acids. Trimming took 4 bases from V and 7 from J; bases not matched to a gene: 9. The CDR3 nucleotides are TGTGCTAGTGGTTCCACGGACAGGCGAGGCGGGGAGCTGTTTTTT. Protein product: CASGSTDRRGGELFF.

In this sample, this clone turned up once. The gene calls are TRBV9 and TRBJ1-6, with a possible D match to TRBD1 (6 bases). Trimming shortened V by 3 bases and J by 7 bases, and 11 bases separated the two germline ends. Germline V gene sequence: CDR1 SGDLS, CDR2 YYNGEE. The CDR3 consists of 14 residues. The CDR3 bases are TGTGCCAGCAGCGCAGGACAGCCCAATTCACCCCTCCACTTT. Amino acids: CASSAGQPNSPLHF.

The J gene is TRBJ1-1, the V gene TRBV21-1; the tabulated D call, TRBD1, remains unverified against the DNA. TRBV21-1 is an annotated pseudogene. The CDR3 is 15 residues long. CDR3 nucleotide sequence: TGTGCCAGCAGCAACCCGGACAGGGGGAACACTGAAGCTTTCTTT. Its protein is CASSNPDRGNTEAFF.

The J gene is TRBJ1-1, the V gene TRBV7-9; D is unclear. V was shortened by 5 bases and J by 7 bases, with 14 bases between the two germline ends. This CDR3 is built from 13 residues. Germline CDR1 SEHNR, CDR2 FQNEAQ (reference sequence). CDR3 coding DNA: TGTGCCAGCAGCCCAGTGAACGGAGGTGAAGCTTTCTTT. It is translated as CASSPVNGGEAFF.

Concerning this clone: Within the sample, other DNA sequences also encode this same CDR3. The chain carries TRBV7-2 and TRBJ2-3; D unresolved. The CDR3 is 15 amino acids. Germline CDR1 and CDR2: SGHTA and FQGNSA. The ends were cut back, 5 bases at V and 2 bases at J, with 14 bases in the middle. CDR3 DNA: TGTGCCAGCAGCCCTCAGACTCGAGCCACAGATACGCAGTATTTT. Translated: CASSPQTRATDTQYF.